This T cell receptor (beta chain) is drawn from a study of T cell responses to AZD1222 COVID-19 vaccine. Data came from immunoSEQ multiplex PCR; TCRdb stores just in-frame clones and leaves some out. In the table there are roughly 120,000 clones, around 90% of which are singletons. Findings and caveats of the study: Among AZD1222 vaccinees, only six or seven were seropositive at baseline. In the spike-specific TCR repertoire, nearly half reportedly target unmutated variant regions. Most donors were white British, females outnumbered males, and clonal diversity was possibly underestimated. The CD4 TCRs associated with vaccination extended across spike and predominated at 160-218 and 743-854.

Germline loops: CDR1 LNHDA, CDR2 SQIVND (reference sequence). The length of the CDR3 is 16 residues. V was pared by 5 bases and J by 2 bases, with 6 bases of the junction left unmatched. This clone was observed a few times. Its antigen is currently unknown. This clonotype was sampled from an adult who received the MenACWY meningococcal vaccine as a control. The source was peripheral blood, collected 28 days after the second dose of the MenACWY control vaccine. The chain is built from TRBV19 and TRBJ2-6; 7 positions agree with TRBD1. The CDR3 nucleotides are TGTGCCAGTAGTCGAGCGACAGGGACTGGGGCCAACGTCCTGACTTTC. Amino acid sequence: CASSRATGTGANVLTF.